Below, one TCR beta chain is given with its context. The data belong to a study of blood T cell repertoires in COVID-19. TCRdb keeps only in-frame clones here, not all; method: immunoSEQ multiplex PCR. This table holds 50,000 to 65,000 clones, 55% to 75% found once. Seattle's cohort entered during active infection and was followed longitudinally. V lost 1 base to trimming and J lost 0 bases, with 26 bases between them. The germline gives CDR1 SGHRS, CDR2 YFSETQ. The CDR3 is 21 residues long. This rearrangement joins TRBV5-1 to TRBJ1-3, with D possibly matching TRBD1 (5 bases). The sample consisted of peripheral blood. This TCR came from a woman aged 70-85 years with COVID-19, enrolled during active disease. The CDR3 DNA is TGCGCCAGCAGCTTGCGCGGGGCATTGGAAAATCGTTCGAGCTCTGGAAACACCATATATTTT. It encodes CASSLRGALENRSSSGNTIYF.